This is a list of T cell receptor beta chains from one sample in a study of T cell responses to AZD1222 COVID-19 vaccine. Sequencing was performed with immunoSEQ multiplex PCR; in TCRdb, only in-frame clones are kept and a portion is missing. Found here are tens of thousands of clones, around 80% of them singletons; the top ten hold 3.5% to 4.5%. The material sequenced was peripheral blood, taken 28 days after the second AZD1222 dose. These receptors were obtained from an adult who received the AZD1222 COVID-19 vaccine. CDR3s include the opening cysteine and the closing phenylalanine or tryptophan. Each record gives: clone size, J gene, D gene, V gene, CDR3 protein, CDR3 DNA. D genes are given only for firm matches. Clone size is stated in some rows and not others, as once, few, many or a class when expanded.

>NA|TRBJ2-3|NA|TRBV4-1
CASSQERRDTQYF
TGCGCCAGCAGCCAAGAAAGGAGGGATACGCAGTATTTT
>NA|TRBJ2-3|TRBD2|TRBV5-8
CASSTGGPGRTDTQYF
TGTGCCAGCAGTACGGGGGGGCCGGGTCGAACAGATACGCAGTATTTT
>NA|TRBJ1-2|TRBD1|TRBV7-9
CASREGQGSNYGYTF
TGTGCCAGCAGGGAGGGACAGGGGTCGAACTATGGCTACACCTTC
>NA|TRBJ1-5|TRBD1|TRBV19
CASSYGWTGGYQPQHF
TGTGCCAGTAGTTATGGCTGGACAGGGGGCTATCAGCCCCAGCATTTT
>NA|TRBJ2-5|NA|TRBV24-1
CATPSHREKETQYF
TGTGCCACCCCCTCCCACAGGGAGAAAGAGACCCAGTACTTC
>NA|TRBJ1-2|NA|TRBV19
CASSIDRYGYTF
TGTGCCAGTAGTATTGACCGCTATGGCTACACCTTC
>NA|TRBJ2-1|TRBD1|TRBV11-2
CASSLTRDSYNEQFF
TGTGCCAGCAGCCTGACACGGGACAGCTACAATGAGCAGTTCTTC
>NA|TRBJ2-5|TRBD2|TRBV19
CATSRGGKETQYF
TGTGCCACCTCCCGGGGGGGCAAAGAGACCCAGTACTTC
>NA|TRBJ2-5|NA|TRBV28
CASSIQDNQETQYF
TGTGCCAGCAGCATTCAGGACAACCAAGAGACCCAGTACTTC
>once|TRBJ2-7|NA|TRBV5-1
CASSLVPADPTIEQYF
TGCGCCAGCAGCTTGGTACCGGCAGACCCAACGATCGAGCAGTACTTC
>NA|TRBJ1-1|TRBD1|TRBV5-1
CASSVGQVTEAFF
TGCGCCAGCAGCGTTGGACAGGTCACTGAAGCTTTCTTT
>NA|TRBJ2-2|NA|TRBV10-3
CAITDSEAGELFF
TGTGCCATCACGGACAGCGAGGCCGGGGAGCTGTTTTTT
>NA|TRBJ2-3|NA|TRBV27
CASSSSGRLGDTQYF
TGTGCCAGCAGTTCGTCAGGACGGCTGGGGGATACGCAGTATTTT
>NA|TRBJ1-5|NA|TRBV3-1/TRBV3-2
CASSQDSRGGQPQHF
TGTGCCAGCAGCCAAGATTCACGTGGTGGACAGCCCCAGCATTTT
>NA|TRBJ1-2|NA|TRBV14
CASSQTLFFGNGYTF
TGTGCCAGCAGCCAAACTTTATTTTTTGGTAATGGCTACACCTTC
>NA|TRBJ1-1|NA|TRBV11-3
CASSHGRANTEAFF
TGTGCCAGCAGCCATGGCAGGGCGAACACTGAAGCTTTCTTT